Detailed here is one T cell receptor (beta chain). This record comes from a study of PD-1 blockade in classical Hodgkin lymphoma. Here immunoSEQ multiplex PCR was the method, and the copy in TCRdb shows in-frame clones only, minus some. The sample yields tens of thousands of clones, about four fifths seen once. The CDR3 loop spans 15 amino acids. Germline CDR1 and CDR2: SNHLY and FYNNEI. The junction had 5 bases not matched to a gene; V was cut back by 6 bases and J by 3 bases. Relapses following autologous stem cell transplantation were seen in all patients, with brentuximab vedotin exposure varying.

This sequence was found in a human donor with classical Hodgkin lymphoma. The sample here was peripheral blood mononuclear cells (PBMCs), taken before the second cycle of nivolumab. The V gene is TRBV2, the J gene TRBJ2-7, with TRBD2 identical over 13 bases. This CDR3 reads CASRTGLAGIYEQYF. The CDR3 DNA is TGTGCCAGCAGGACGGGACTAGCGGGGATCTACGAGCAGTACTTC.